A selection of T cell receptor beta chains follows, all from one sample in a study of blood T cell repertoires in COVID-19. Data came from immunoSEQ multiplex PCR; TCRdb stores just in-frame clones and leaves some out. The table lists about 150,000 clones, around 81% of them singletons. The sample taken for sequencing was peripheral blood. Receptors were obtained from a woman aged 55-70 years with active or convalescent COVID-19. The CDR3 runs from the conserved cysteine through the conserved F or W. The D gene is left open where the match is weak.

J gene: TRBJ1-3
D gene: TRBD1
V gene: TRBV10-3
CDR3 protein: CAISESGQGPGNTIYF
CDR3 DNA: TGTGCCATCAGTGAGTCAGGACAGGGGCCAGGAAACACCATATATTTT

J gene: TRBJ2-3
D gene: TRBD2
V gene: TRBV15
CDR3 protein: CATSRSGREDTQYF
CDR3 DNA: TGTGCCACCAGCCGTAGCGGGAGGGAAGATACGCAGTATTTT

J gene: TRBJ1-5
D gene: .
V gene: TRBV20-1
CDR3 protein: CSASPAGANNQPQHF
CDR3 DNA: TGCAGTGCTAGTCCGGCAGGGGCTAACAATCAGCCCCAGCATTTT

J gene: TRBJ1-5
D gene: .
V gene: TRBV19
CDR3 protein: CASSIPRGSNQPQHF
CDR3 DNA: TGTGCCAGTAGTATCCCCAGGGGTAGCAATCAGCCCCAGCATTTT

J gene: TRBJ2-7
D gene: TRBD1
V gene: TRBV24-1
CDR3 protein: CATSTGQGGYEQYF
CDR3 DNA: TGTGCCACCAGCACCGGACAGGGCGGATACGAGCAGTACTTC

J gene: TRBJ1-3
D gene: TRBD1
V gene: TRBV2
CDR3 protein: CASSATSGGSGNTIYF
CDR3 DNA: TGTGCCAGCAGCGCAACATCAGGGGGTTCCGGAAACACCATATATTTT

J gene: TRBJ2-3
D gene: TRBD2
V gene: TRBV29-1
CDR3 protein: CSVVGRLTDTQYF
CDR3 DNA: TGCAGCGTTGTCGGGAGGCTTACAGATACGCAGTATTTT

J gene: TRBJ2-1
D gene: TRBD2
V gene: TRBV24-1
CDR3 protein: CATSDARPGLAGAREQFF
CDR3 DNA: TGTGCCACCAGTGATGCCAGACCGGGACTAGCGGGAGCGCGAGAGCAGTTCTTC

J gene: TRBJ2-5
D gene: TRBD2
V gene: TRBV27
CDR3 protein: CASGTRSRGFETQYF
CDR3 DNA: TGTGCCAGCGGGACCCGCTCGCGGGGGTTTGAGACCCAGTACTTC

J gene: TRBJ2-1
D gene: TRBD1
V gene: TRBV5-4
CDR3 protein: CASSPQGTGGNEQFF
CDR3 DNA: TGTGCCAGCAGCCCCCAAGGGACAGGGGGCAATGAGCAGTTCTTC

J gene: TRBJ2-2
D gene: TRBD2
V gene: TRBV2
CDR3 protein: CASSVNSGANTGELFF
CDR3 DNA: TGTGCCAGCAGTGTTAACAGCGGGGCGAACACCGGGGAGCTGTTTTTT